A single sample is the source of the 23 T cell receptor beta chains below, sequenced in a study of control samples from healthy donors and cancer patients. Produced via immunoSEQ multiplex PCR; TCRdb's table is partial and in-frame only. Among 130,000 or so clones listed, more than 75% were seen once. The sequencing sample was made of blood. The source of these receptors is a man aged 25-45 years in good health.

This clone has just a few counts. V gene TRBV6-5 combines with J gene TRBJ1-1; maybe TRBD1 (6 bases). Germline V CDR1 and CDR2: MNHEY, SVGAGI. This CDR3 comprises 15 residues. V gave up 7 bases and J gave up 4 bases, with 19 bases separating them. DNA for the CDR3: TGTGCCAGCACTCCAAGGGGGGGGCGGGTCACTGAAGCTTTCTTT. It encodes CASTPRGGRVTEAFF.

The chain links TRBV24-1 to TRBJ2-1; D is uncertain. Trimming removed 4 bases from V and 5 bases from J, with 8 bases in between. Germline assignment: CDR1 KGHDR and CDR2 SFDVKD. The CDR3 has 13 amino acids. The CDR3 DNA is TGTGCCACCAGTGAGAGTTTACACAATGAGCAGTTCTTC. This gives the protein CATSESLHNEQFF.

V gene TRBV4-2 combines with J gene TRBJ1-6; D perhaps matches TRBD1 (6 bases). V was shortened by 0 bases and J by 6 bases, with 21 bases between the two germline ends. The germline V gene encodes CDR1 LGHNA and CDR2 YNFKEQ. The CDR3 spans 19 residues. This CDR3 is CASSQDGGLWGAGNSPLHF. The CDR3 nucleotides are TGTGCCAGCAGCCAAGACGGGGGACTCTGGGGGGCCGGTAATTCACCCCTCCACTTT.

The chain recombines TRBV4-1 with TRBJ2-6; unclear D gene. Per germline, CDR1 MGHRA and CDR2 YSYEKL. This CDR3 has 17 amino acids. Trimming removed 0 bases from V and 0 bases from J, with 9 bases in between. The CDR3, as DNA: TGCGCCAGCAGCCAAGATATAGTAGGCTCTGGGGCCAACGTCCTGACTTTC. Translated, it gives CASSQDIVGSGANVLTF.

The chain couples TRBV28 to TRBJ2-4, with D tentatively TRBD2 (5 bases). Germline assignment: CDR1 MDHEN and CDR2 SYDVKM. This CDR3 has 14 residues. V lost 6 bases, J lost 6 bases, and 15 bases lay in between. The CDR3 sequence is CASSLLGTLNIQYF. Here the CDR3 DNA reads TGTGCCAGCAGCCTACTAGGCACCTTAAACATTCAGTACTTC.

This clone appeared a single time. The rearrangement uses TRBV11-2 and TRBJ2-2, with D tentatively TRBD1 or TRBD2 (5 bases each). Germline V gives CDR1 SGHAT, CDR2 FQNNGV. With 3 bases removed from V and 4 bases from J, the gap between germline ends came to 9 bases. The CDR3 loop spans 14 amino acids. The CDR3 reads CASSFGTSTGELFF. The DNA for the CDR3 is TGTGCCAGCAGCTTCGGGACGTCCACCGGGGAGCTGTTTTTT.

CDR3 sequence reads: CASSYGTGITEAFF. The CDR3 DNA sequence: TGTGCCAGCAGCTACGGGACAGGGATCACTGAAGCTTTCTTT. The chain employs TRBV9 and TRBJ1-1; 9 bases line up with TRBD1. The CDR3 is 14 amino acids. Trimming cost V 4 bases and J 4 bases; bases outside gene matches: 5. Germline CDR1 SGDLS, CDR2 YYNGEE.

This chain connects TRBV12-3 or TRBV12-4 to TRBJ1-1; D ambiguous. Trimming pared 4 bases from V and 2 bases from J, leaving 8 bases between. The CDR3 spans 13 residues. The CDR3 region is CASSSAANTEAFF. The CDR3 DNA reads as TGTGCCAGCAGTTCCGCAGCAAACACTGAAGCTTTCTTT.

The V call is TRBV3-1 (or the pseudogene TRBV3-2), the J call TRBJ2-7, with D unresolved. Germline V gene sequence: CDR1 LGHDT, CDR2 YNNKEL (reference sequence). The germline V and J ends were trimmed by 4 bases and 5 bases, with 9 bases remaining between them. The CDR3 runs to 12 residues. CDR3 sequence (DNA): TGTGCCAGCAGCCCCCGACGGAACGAGCAGTACTTC. Its translation: CASSPRRNEQYF.

V is TRBV24-1 and J is TRBJ2-5; 8 positions agree with TRBD2. Losses at the gene ends were 4 bases for V and 5 bases for J; bases not matched to a gene: 5. This CDR3 is 14 amino acids long. CDR1 is KGHDR, CDR2 SFDVKD, per germline. The CDR3 DNA sequence: TGTGCCACCAGTGACCCCGGGGGGGAGGAGACCCAGTACTTC. Translating it yields CATSDPGGEETQYF.

This chain connects TRBV2 to TRBJ1-1, with TRBD1 matching over 12 bases. The CDR3 loop spans 14 amino acids. J was trimmed by 6 bases and V by 5 bases; bases with no gene match: 4. Germline CDR1 reads SNHLY; CDR2 reads FYNNEI. The DNA of the CDR3 is TGTGCCAGCAGTACGGGACAGGGGGCCTCTGAAGCTTTCTTT. Protein sequence: CASSTGQGASEAFF.

The J gene is TRBJ1-3, the V gene TRBV5-1, with D possibly matching TRBD1 (5 bases). The V gene's germline CDR1 is SGHRS and CDR2 YFSETQ. The ends were cut back, 0 bases at V and 3 bases at J, with 10 bases in the middle. The CDR3 is 15 amino acids. CDR3 nucleotide sequence: TGCGCCAGCAGCTTGGTTCAGGGAGATGGAAACACCATATATTTT. The encoded protein is CASSLVQGDGNTIYF.

V gene TRBV7-2 combines with J gene TRBJ2-3, with TRBD2 matching over 8 bases. J gave up 10 bases and V 5 bases, and 8 bases lay outside the gene matches. The CDR3 loop spans 13 amino acids. Germline V gene sequence: CDR1 SGHTA, CDR2 FQGNSA. The CDR3 coding sequence is TGTGCCAGCAGCGCCGGGCCGGGGGGGGCGCAGTATTTT. Amino acid sequence: CASSAGPGGAQYF. The full variable domain, with the rest looked up from reference TRBV7-2 and TRBJ2-3, is GAGVSQSPSNKVTEKGKDVELRCDPISGHTALYWYRQSLGQGLEFLIYFQGNSAPDKSGLPSDRFSAERTGGSVSTLTIQRTQQEDSAVYLCASSAGPGGAQYFGPGTRLTVL.

The J gene is TRBJ2-7, the V gene TRBV27; D not resolved. The CDR3 runs 14 residues. Trimming cost V 2 bases and J 1 base, with 9 bases left between them. The V gene's germline CDR1 is MNHEY and CDR2 SMNVEV (reference sequence). The CDR3 DNA follows: TGTGCCAGCAGTTTACTTGGCAAGTCCTACGAGCAGTACTTC. Amino acid sequence: CASSLLGKSYEQYF.

The rearrangement links TRBV12-5 to TRBJ1-4; D unresolved. With 4 bases removed from V and 0 bases from J, the gap between germline ends came to 6 bases. CDR1 and CDR2 (germline): LGHNT, FRNRAP. The CDR3 extends over 14 amino acids. The CDR3 coding sequence is TGTGCTAGTGGTTGGGATGCAACTAATGAAAAACTGTTTTTT. Amino acid sequence: CASGWDATNEKLFF.

The chain has TRBV18 and TRBJ1-4, with D uncertain. With 2 bases removed from V and 8 bases from J, the gap between germline ends came to 9 bases. Germline V lookup: CDR1 KGHSH, CDR2 LQKENI. The CDR3 runs to 13 residues. CDR3 amino acids: CASSPGIGEKLFF. The CDR3 DNA reads TGTGCCAGCTCACCAGGGATTGGCGAAAAACTGTTTTTT.

The V call is TRBV5-4, the J call TRBJ2-1; weak D call: TRBD2 (6 bases). Trimming left V 3 bases short and J 0 bases short, with 10 bases between. From germline, CDR1 is SGHNT and CDR2 YYREEE (reference sequence). CDR3 size: 15 residues. In nucleotides, the CDR3 is TGTGCCAGCAGCTCGGACGGGAGCTCCTACAATGAGCAGTTCTTC. It yields the protein CASSSDGSSYNEQFF.

The V and J genes are TRBV4-1 and TRBJ1-3, with D maybe TRBD1 (5 bases). The CDR3 length is 18 residues. V shed 0 bases and J shed 8 bases, with 23 bases lying between them. CDR1 and CDR2 (germline): MGHRA, YSYEKL. CDR3 loop: CASSQEKRQGLSEDTIYF. CDR3 coding DNA: TGCGCCAGCAGCCAAGAAAAGAGGCAGGGACTTAGTGAGGACACCATATATTTT.

The gene calls are TRBV6-6 and TRBJ1-1; D is ambiguous. Germline V gives CDR1 MNHNY, CDR2 SVGAGI (reference sequence). CDR3 length equals 14 residues. V was shortened by 7 bases and J by 1 base, with 13 bases between the two germline ends. The CDR3 sequence is CASILQRENTEAFF. The DNA of the CDR3 is TGTGCCAGCATCTTACAGAGAGAGAACACTGAAGCTTTCTTT.

This clone was seen a single time. The gene calls are TRBV5-1 and TRBJ2-7; 7 nucleotides match TRBD1. Germline V gene data show CDR1 as SGHRS and CDR2 as YFSETQ. The length of the CDR3 is 13 residues. The trim removed 3 bases at V and 5 bases at J, leaving 5 bases unmatched. The CDR3 sequence: CASSSGQKDEQYF. Here the CDR3 DNA reads TGCGCCAGCAGCTCGGGACAGAAAGACGAGCAGTACTTC. The complete variable domain, with remaining parts taken from reference TRBV5-1 and TRBJ2-7, reads KAGVTQTPRYLIKTRGQQVTLSCSPISGHRSVSWYQQTPGQGLQFLFEYFSETQRNKGNFPGRFSGRQFSNSRSEMNVSTLELGDSALYLCASSSGQKDEQYFGPGTRLTVT.

This clone came up once. The rearrangement joins TRBV5-1 to TRBJ1-4, with D possibly matching TRBD1 (5 bases). Trimming cost V 4 bases and J 0 bases, with 13 bases left between them. The CDR3 runs to 16 residues. CDR1 is SGHRS, CDR2 YFSETQ, per germline. CDR3 sequence: CASSTGRSATNEKLFF. In DNA, the CDR3 is TGCGCCAGCAGCACGGGACGGTCTGCAACTAATGAAAAACTGTTTTTT. Based on the CDR3 plus reference TRBV5-1 and TRBJ1-4, the full variable domain is KAGVTQTPRYLIKTRGQQVTLSCSPISGHRSVSWYQQTPGQGLQFLFEYFSETQRNKGNFPGRFSGRQFSNSRSEMNVSTLELGDSALYLCASSTGRSATNEKLFFGSGTQLSVL.

The J gene is TRBJ1-3, the V gene TRBV24-1; D is unresolved. CDR3 length equals 15 residues. V was shortened by 3 bases and J by 1 base, with 9 bases between the two germline ends. In germline, CDR1 is KGHDR, CDR2 SFDVKD. The CDR3 sequence: CATSDGADSGNTIYF. As DNA, the CDR3 is TGTGCCACCAGTGATGGCGCAGATTCTGGAAACACCATATATTTT.

This clone has a single count. The chain carries TRBV6-1 and TRBJ1-2; 8 bases are shared with TRBD1. With V trimmed by 2 bases and J by 7 bases, 9 bases remained unmatched. The CDR3 is 15 residues long. Germline V lookup: CDR1 MNHNS, CDR2 SASEGT. CDR3 nucleotide sequence: TGTGCCAGCAGTGAACAGGGGGCACTGACGGGTGGCTACACCTTC. It yields the protein CASSEQGALTGGYTF.